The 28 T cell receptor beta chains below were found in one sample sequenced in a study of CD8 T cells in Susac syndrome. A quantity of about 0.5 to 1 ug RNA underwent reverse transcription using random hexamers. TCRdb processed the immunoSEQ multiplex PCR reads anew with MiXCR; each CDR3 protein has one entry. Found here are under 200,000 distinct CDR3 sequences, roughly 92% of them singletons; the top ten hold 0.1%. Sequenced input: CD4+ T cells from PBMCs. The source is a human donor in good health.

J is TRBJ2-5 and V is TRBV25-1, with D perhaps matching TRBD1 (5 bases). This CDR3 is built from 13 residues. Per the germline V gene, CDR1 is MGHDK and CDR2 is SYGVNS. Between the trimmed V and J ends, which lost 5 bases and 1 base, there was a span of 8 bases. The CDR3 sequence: CASSYRIQETQYF. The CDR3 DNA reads TGTGCCAGCAGTTACAGGATCCAAGAGACCCAGTACTTC.

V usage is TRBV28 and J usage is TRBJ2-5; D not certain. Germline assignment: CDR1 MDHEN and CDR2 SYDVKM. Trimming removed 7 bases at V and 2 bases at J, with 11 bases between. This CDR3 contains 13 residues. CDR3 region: CASMLWGQETQYF. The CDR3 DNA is TGTGCCAGCATGCTTTGGGGTCAAGAGACCCAGTACTTC.

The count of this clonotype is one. This chain's CDR3 is CASSSRVRKNTEAFF. CDR3 nucleotide sequence: TGTGCCAGCAGCTCAAGGGTCAGAAAGAACACTGAAGCTTTCTTT. The V gene is TRBV7-9, the J gene TRBJ1-1; the D is unclear. Germline lookup yields CDR1 SEHNR and CDR2 FQNEAQ (reference sequence). The germline V and J ends were trimmed by 4 bases and 1 base, with 13 bases remaining between them. This CDR3 region has 15 residues.

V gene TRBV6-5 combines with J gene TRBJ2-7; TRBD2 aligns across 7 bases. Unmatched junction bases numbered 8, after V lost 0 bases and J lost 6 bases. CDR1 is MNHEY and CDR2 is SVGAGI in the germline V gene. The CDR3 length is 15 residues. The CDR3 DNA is TGTGCCAGCAGTTACTCGAGTCTGGGCGGGAGCGAGCAGTACGTC. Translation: CASSYSSLGGSEQYV.

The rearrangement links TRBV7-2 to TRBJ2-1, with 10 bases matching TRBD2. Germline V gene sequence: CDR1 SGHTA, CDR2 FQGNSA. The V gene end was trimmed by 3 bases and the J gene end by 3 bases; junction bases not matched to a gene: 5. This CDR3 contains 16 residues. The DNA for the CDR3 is TGTGCCAGCAGCTTTTCTAGCGGGGGCCGCTACAATGAGCAGTTCTTC. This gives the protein CASSFSSGGRYNEQFF.

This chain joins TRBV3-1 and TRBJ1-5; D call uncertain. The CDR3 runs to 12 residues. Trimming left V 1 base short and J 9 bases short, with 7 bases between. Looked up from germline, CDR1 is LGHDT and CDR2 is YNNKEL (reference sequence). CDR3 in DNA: TGTGCCAGCAGCCAAGGCGAGATGCCCCAGCATTTT. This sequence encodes CASSQGEMPQHF. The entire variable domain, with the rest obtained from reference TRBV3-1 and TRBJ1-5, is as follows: DTAVSQTPKYLVTQMGNDKSIKCEQNLGHDTMYWYKQDSKKFLKIMFSYNNKELIINETVPNRFSPKSPDKAHLNLHINSLELGDSAVYFCASSQGEMPQHFGDGTRLSIL.

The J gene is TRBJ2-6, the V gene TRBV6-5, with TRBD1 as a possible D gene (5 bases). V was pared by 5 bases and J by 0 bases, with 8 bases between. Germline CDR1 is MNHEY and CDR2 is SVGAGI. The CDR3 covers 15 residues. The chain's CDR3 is CASSRQLSGANVLTF. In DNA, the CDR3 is TGTGCCAGCAGTCGACAGCTCTCTGGGGCCAACGTCCTGACTTTC.

CDR3 bases: TGTGCCAGCAGCCCTGCCTCGGGCAATCAGCCCCAGCATTTT. Residues: CASSPASGNQPQHF. This chain joins TRBV3-1 and TRBJ1-5; no clear D. The V end was cut by 4 bases, the J end by 2 bases, with 9 bases between. The CDR3 contains 14 residues. Germline V gene sequence: CDR1 LGHDT, CDR2 YNNKEL (reference sequence).

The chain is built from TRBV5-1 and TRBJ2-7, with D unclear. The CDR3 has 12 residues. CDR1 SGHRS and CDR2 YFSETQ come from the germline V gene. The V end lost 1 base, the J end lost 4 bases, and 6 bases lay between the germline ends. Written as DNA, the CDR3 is TGCGCCAGCAGCTTGATCGGATACGAGCAGTACTTC. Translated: CASSLIGYEQYF.

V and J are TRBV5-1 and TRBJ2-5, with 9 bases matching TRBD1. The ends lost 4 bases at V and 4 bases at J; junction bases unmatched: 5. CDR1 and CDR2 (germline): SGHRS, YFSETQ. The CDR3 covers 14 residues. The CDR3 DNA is TGCGCCAGCAGCCTTCGGACAGGGGCAGAGACCCAGTACTTC. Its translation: CASSLRTGAETQYF.

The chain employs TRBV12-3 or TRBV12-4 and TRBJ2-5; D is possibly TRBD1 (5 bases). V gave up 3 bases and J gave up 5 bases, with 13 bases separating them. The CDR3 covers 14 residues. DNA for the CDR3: TGTGCCAGCAGTTTCTCCCAGGGCAGGGAGACCCAGTACTTC. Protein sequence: CASSFSQGRETQYF.

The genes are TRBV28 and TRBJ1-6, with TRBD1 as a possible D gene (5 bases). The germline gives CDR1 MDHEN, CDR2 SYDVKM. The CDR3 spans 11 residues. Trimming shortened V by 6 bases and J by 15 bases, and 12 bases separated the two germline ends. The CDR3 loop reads CASSRGGRLHF. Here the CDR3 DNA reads TGTGCCAGCAGCCGGGGGGGTCGCCTCCACTTT.

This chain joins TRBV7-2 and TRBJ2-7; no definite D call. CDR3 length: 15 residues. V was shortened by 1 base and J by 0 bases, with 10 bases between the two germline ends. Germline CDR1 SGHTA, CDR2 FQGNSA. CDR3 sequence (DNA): TGTGCCAGCAGCTTAGATGGGCAGTTCTCCTACGAGCAGTACTTC. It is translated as CASSLDGQFSYEQYF.

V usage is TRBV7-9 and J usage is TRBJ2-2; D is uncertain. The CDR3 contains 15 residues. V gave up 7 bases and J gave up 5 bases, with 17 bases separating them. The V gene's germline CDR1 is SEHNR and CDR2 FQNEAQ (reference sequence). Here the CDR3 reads CASIFKEGSTGELFF. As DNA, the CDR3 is TGTGCCAGCATTTTTAAGGAAGGTTCGACCGGGGAGCTGTTTTTT.

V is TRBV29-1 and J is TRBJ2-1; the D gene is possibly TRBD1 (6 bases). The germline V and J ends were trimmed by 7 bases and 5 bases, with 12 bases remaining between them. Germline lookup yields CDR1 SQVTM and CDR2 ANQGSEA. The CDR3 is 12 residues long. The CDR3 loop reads CSAHDRNNEQFF. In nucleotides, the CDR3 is TGCAGCGCCCATGACAGGAACAATGAGCAGTTCTTC.

CDR3 sequence: CASSYLGIGIPGNSPLHF. CDR3 nucleotides: TGTGCCAGCAGTTACCTTGGGATAGGAATACCTGGTAATTCACCCCTCCACTTT. The chain carries TRBV6-5 and TRBJ1-6; no clear D. The CDR3 runs to 18 residues. Germline CDR1 and CDR2: MNHEY and SVGAGI. V was cut by 2 bases and J by 6 bases, with 20 bases left in between.

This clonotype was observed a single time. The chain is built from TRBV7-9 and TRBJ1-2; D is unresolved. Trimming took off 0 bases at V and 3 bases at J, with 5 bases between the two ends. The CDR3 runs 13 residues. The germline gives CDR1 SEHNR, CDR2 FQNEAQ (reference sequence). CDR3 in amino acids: CASSLAGYYGYTF. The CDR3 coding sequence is TGTGCCAGCAGCTTAGCAGGGTACTATGGCTACACCTTC. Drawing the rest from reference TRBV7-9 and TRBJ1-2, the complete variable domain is DTGVSQNPRHKITKRGQNVTFRCDPISEHNRLYWYRQTLGQGPEFLTYFQNEAQLEKSRLLSDRFSAERPKGSFSTLEIQRTEQGDSAMYLCASSLAGYYGYTFGSGTRLTVV.

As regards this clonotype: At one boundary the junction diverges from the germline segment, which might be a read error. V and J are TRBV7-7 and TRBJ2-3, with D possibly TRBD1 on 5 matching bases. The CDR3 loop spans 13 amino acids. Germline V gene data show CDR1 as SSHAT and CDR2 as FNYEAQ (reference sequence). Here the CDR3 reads CASSLGAGQAQYF. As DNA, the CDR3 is TGTGCTAGCAGCTTAGGGGCAGGGCAGGCGCAGTATTTT.

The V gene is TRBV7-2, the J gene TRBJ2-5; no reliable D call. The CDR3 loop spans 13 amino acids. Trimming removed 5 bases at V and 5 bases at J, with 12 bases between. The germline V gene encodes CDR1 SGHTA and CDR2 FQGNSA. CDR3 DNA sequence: TGTGCCAGCAGCCCTAAAGTCAGGGAGACCCAGTACTTC. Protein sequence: CASSPKVRETQYF.

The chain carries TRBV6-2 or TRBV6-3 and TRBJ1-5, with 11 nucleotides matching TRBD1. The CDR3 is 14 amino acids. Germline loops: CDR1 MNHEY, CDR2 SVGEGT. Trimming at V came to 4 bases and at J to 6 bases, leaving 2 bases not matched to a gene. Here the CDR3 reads CASSWTGGTQPQHF. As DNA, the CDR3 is TGTGCCAGCAGTTGGACAGGGGGCACTCAGCCCCAGCATTTT.

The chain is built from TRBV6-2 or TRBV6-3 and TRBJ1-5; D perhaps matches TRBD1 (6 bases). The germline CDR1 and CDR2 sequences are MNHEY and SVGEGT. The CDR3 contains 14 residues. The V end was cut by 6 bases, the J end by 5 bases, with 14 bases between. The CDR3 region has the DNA TGTGCCAGCAGGAATACAGGGACGCATCAGCCCCAGCATTTT. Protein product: CASRNTGTHQPQHF.

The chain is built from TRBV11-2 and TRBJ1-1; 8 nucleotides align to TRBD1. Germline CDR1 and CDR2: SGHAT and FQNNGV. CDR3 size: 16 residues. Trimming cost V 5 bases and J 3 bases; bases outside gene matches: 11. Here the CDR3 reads CASSPRQGTVDTEAFF. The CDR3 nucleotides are TGTGCCAGCAGCCCCCGACAGGGGACGGTGGACACTGAAGCTTTCTTT.

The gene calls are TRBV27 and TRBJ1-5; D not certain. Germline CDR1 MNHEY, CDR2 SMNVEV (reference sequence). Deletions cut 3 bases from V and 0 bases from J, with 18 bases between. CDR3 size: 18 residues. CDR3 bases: TGTGCCAGCAGTTTCCGAGGACGTGACCGGGATAGCAATCAGCCCCAGCATTTT. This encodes CASSFRGRDRDSNQPQHF.

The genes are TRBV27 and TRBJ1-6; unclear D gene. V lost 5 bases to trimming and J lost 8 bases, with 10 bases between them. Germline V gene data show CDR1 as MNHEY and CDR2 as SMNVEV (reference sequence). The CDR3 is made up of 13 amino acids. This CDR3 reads CASSSRLDSPLHF. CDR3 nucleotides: TGTGCCAGCAGTAGTAGGTTGGATTCACCCCTCCACTTT.

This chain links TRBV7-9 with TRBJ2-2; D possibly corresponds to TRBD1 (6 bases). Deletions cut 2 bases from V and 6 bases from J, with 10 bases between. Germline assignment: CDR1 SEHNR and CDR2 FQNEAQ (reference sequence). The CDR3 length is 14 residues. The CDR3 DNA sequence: TGTGCCAGCAGCTTACAGGGGCTTTCCGGGGAGCTGTTTTTT. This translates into CASSLQGLSGELFF.

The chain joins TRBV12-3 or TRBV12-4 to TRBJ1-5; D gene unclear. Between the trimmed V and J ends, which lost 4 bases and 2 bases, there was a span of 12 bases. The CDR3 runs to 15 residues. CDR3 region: CASSYGKRGNQPQHF. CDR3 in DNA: TGTGCCAGCAGTTATGGCAAAAGGGGCAATCAGCCCCAGCATTTT.

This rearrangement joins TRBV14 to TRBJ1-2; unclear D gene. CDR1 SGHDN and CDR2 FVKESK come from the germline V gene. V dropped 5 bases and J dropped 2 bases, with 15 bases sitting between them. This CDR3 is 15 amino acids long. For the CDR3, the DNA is TGTGCCAGCAGCTACGGACCTGGCTGGAACTATGGCTACACCTTC. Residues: CASSYGPGWNYGYTF.

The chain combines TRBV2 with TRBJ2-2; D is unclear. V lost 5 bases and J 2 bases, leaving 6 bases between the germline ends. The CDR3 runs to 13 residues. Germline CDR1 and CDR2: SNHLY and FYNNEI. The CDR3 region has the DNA TGTGCCAGCAGTACAGCAAACACCGGGGAGCTGTTTTTT. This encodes CASSTANTGELFF.